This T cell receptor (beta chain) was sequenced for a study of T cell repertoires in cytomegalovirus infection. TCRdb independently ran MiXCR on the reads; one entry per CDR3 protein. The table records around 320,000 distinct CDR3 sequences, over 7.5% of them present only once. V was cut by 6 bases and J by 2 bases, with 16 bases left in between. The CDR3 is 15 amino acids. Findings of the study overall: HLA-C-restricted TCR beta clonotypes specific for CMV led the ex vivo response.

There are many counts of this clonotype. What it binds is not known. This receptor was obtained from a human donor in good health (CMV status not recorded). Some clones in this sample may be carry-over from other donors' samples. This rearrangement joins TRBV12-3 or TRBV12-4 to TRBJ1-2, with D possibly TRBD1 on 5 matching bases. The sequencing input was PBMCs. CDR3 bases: TGTGCCAGCAGCCCCAATGGGGGGGGGAACTATGGCTACACCTTC. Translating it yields CASSPNGGGNYGYTF.